This record concerns one T cell receptor (beta chain) sequence. The source of the sample is a study of cytomegalovirus exposure and HLA in healthy donors. Trimming removed 1 base from V and 5 bases from J; junction bases left unmatched: 6. Germline V gene data show CDR1 as MDHEN and CDR2 as SYDVKM. This CDR3 is built from 15 residues. A multiplex PCR was run with 60 Vbeta primers and 13 Jbeta primers. Profiled with immunoSEQ multiplex PCR; TCRdb holds only in-frame clones, not every one. Among about 130,000 clones listed, 75% to 85% were seen once. V gene TRBV28 combines with J gene TRBJ2-3, with 7 nucleotides matching TRBD1. The TCR sequence derives from a man aged 40-49 years in good health and CMV-seronegative. Input material: PBMCs. The CDR3 sequence is CASSLFKTGVDTQYF. CDR3 nucleotide sequence: TGTGCCAGCAGTTTATTCAAAACAGGGGTAGATACGCAGTATTTT.